A single sample is the source of the 30 T cell receptor beta chains below, sequenced in a study of cytomegalovirus exposure and HLA in healthy donors. Amplification used 60 Vbeta primers and 13 Jbeta primers. The table came from immunoSEQ multiplex PCR; TCRdb's copy has only in-frame clones and leaves some out. The sample includes some 55,000 clones. Sequencing was done on a sample of PBMCs. The origin of the receptors is a middle-aged woman in good health and CMV-seronegative.

V and J are TRBV11-3 and TRBJ1-1; D unresolved. This CDR3 spans 13 amino acids. The germline CDR1 and CDR2 sequences are SGHNT and YENEEA. V lost 2 bases, J lost 5 bases, and 9 bases lay in between. Here the CDR3 DNA reads TGTGCCAGCAGCTTATCCCCGGTTACTGAAGCTTTCTTT. Protein product: CASSLSPVTEAFF.

The chain joins TRBV18 to TRBJ2-4; 10 bases agree with TRBD1. The CDR3 extends over 14 amino acids. Germline CDR1 is KGHSH and CDR2 is LQKENI. V lost 3 bases and J lost 7; bases outside the gene matches: 3. CDR3 sequence: CASSPPDRGNIQYF. CDR3 nucleotides: TGTGCCAGCTCACCCCCGGACAGGGGGAACATTCAGTACTTC. The full variable domain, completed using reference TRBV18 and TRBJ2-4, is NAGVMQNPRHLVRRRGQEARLRCSPMKGHSHVYWYRQLPEEGLKFMVYLQKENIIDESGMPKERFSAEFPKEGPSILRIQQVVRGDSAAYFCASSPPDRGNIQYFGAGTRLSVL.

The rearrangement uses TRBV7-2 and TRBJ1-2, with TRBD1 as a possible D gene (6 bases). V was clipped by 4 bases and J by 4 bases, with 10 bases between them. The germline gives CDR1 SGHTA, CDR2 FQGNSA. The CDR3 is 13 residues long. The CDR3 DNA is TGTGCCAGCAGCTCACAGGGTATCTATGGCTACACCTTC. Encoded protein: CASSSQGIYGYTF.

This rearrangement joins TRBV5-1 to TRBJ2-3; 7 nucleotides align to TRBD1. The CDR3 has 14 residues. V was clipped by 5 bases and J by 6 bases; unmatched bases: 9. Looked up from germline, CDR1 is SGHRS and CDR2 is YFSETQ. The CDR3 DNA reads TGCGCCAGCAGTCGGGACAGCCTAGGGGATACGCAGTATTTT. As protein: CASSRDSLGDTQYF.

The V call is TRBV19, the J call TRBJ2-3; 7 nucleotides match TRBD1. This CDR3 comprises 16 residues. With 5 bases clipped from V and 0 bases from J, the junction kept 8 bases outside the gene matches. Germline-derived CDR1 and CDR2 are LNHDA and SQIVND (reference sequence). The CDR3 nucleotides read TGTGCCAGTAGTCGACGACAGGGACCAAGCACAGATACGCAGTATTTT. The encoded protein is CASSRRQGPSTDTQYF.

The rearrangement links TRBV7-2 to TRBJ1-1, with D maybe TRBD1 (5 bases). This CDR3 has 14 amino acids. Germline CDR1 and CDR2: SGHTA and FQGNSA. V gave up 2 bases and J gave up 1 base, with 8 bases separating them. The CDR3, as DNA: TGTGCCAGCAGCTTAAGACAGAGGAACACTGAAGCTTTCTTT. Amino acid sequence: CASSLRQRNTEAFF.

This sequence joins TRBV29-1 and TRBJ2-7, with 7 nucleotides matching TRBD2. This CDR3 has 12 amino acids. The V gene's germline CDR1 is SQVTM and CDR2 ANQGSEA. The ends lost 6 bases at V and 6 bases at J; junction bases unmatched: 8. CDR3 DNA sequence: TGCAGCGTGCGGCCCAGGGAGGGCGAGCAGTACTTC. It is translated as CSVRPREGEQYF.

The genes are TRBV5-1 and TRBJ2-5; 8 positions agree with TRBD2. The V gene's germline CDR1 is SGHRS and CDR2 YFSETQ. The V and J ends lost 2 bases and 5 bases, in that order; junction bases with no gene match: 8. The CDR3 is made up of 15 amino acids. For the CDR3, the DNA is TGCGCCAGCAGCTTAGGGTTGAGCGGGGGTGAGACCCAGTACTTC. It specifies CASSLGLSGGETQYF.

The V call is TRBV5-1, the J call TRBJ2-7, with TRBD1 identical over 11 bases. Per germline, CDR1 SGHRS and CDR2 YFSETQ. The CDR3 loop spans 15 amino acids. Losses at the gene ends were 4 bases for V and 2 bases for J; bases not matched to a gene: 5. The CDR3 nucleotides are TGCGCCAGCAGCAACCCGGGACAGGGGGCCTACGAGCAGTACTTC. Translated, it gives CASSNPGQGAYEQYF.

This chain joins TRBV11-2 and TRBJ2-3, with 7 positions matching TRBD1. Germline loops: CDR1 SGHAT, CDR2 FQNNGV. Trimming took 5 bases from V and 0 from J; bases not matched to a gene: 8. The CDR3 is made up of 16 amino acids. CDR3: CASSQDRVGSTDTQYF. The CDR3 bases are TGTGCCAGCAGCCAAGACAGGGTCGGGAGCACAGATACGCAGTATTTT.

The chain links TRBV15 to TRBJ1-1; tentative D call: TRBD1 (6 bases). Trimming stripped 5 bases from V and 1 base from J, with 17 bases between. Germline V CDR1 and CDR2: LNHNV, YYDKDF (reference sequence). The CDR3 contains 16 residues. DNA of the CDR3: TGTGCCACCAGCTCCGGGACCGCAGGGGAGAACACTGAAGCTTTCTTT. This gives the protein CATSSGTAGENTEAFF. The whole variable domain, filled in from reference TRBV15 and TRBJ1-1, reads DAMVIQNPRYQVTQFGKPVTLSCSQTLNHNVMYWYQQKSSQAPKLLFHYYDKDFNNEADTPDNFQSRRPNTSFCFLDIRSPGLGDTAMYLCATSSGTAGENTEAFFGQGTRLTVV.

V is TRBV18 and J is TRBJ1-1; no definite D call. Trimming removed 2 bases from V and 1 base from J, with 17 bases in between. The CDR3 covers 17 residues. CDR1 and CDR2 from the germline V gene are KGHSH and LQKENI. The CDR3 here is CASSPKQRRESNTEAFF. CDR3 bases: TGTGCCAGCTCACCAAAACAGAGGAGGGAATCGAACACTGAAGCTTTCTTT.

The chain combines TRBV5-6 with TRBJ2-5; tentatively, D is TRBD1 (6 bases). The CDR3 contains 13 residues. Germline-derived CDR1 and CDR2 are SGHDT and YYEEEE. Trimming stripped 2 bases from V and 2 bases from J, with 7 bases between. For the CDR3, the DNA is TGTGCCAGCAGCTTTACAGGGCAAGAGACCCAGTACTTC. Amino acid sequence: CASSFTGQETQYF.

V usage is TRBV7-2 and J usage is TRBJ2-5; a possible D gene is TRBD1 (5 bases). This CDR3 is 16 amino acids long. Trimming stripped 1 base from V and 5 bases from J, with 17 bases between. Germline values: CDR1 SGHTA, CDR2 FQGNSA. CDR3 in DNA: TGTGCCAGCAGCTTAGGTTCCCAGGGTGGAGAGGAGACCCAGTACTTC. It yields the protein CASSLGSQGGEETQYF.

The rearrangement links TRBV6-5 to TRBJ1-1, with TRBD1 matching over 7 bases. With V trimmed by 5 bases and J by 5 bases, 2 bases remained unmatched. This CDR3 is 12 amino acids long. The germline V gene encodes CDR1 MNHEY and CDR2 SVGAGI. CDR3 region: CASSHRGTEAFF. The CDR3 bases are TGTGCCAGCAGTCACAGGGGAACTGAAGCTTTCTTT.

The V and J genes are TRBV29-1 and TRBJ1-1, with D unclear. The CDR3 has 13 amino acids. The germline V and J ends were trimmed by 3 bases and 1 base, with 9 bases remaining between them. From germline, CDR1 is SQVTM and CDR2 ANQGSEA. The CDR3 protein is CSVDSPENTEAFF. The CDR3 DNA reads TGCAGCGTTGATTCCCCAGAGAACACTGAAGCTTTCTTT.

V is TRBV5-1 and J is TRBJ2-5; 7 bases are shared with TRBD1. The CDR3 sequence is 16 residues long. Germline loops: CDR1 SGHRS, CDR2 YFSETQ. J lost 5 bases, V lost 0 bases, and 10 bases had no gene match. The CDR3 spells CASSLGPEGAGETQYF. For the CDR3, the DNA is TGCGCCAGCAGCTTGGGGCCAGAGGGGGCCGGGGAGACCCAGTACTTC.

The chain combines TRBV18 with TRBJ2-7; 12 nucleotides agree with TRBD2. The CDR3 is 16 amino acids. Unmatched junction bases numbered 6, after V lost 3 bases and J lost 3 bases. The V gene's germline CDR1 is KGHSH and CDR2 LQKENI. CDR3 sequence reads: CASSPPGLAGIYEQYF. The DNA for the CDR3 is TGTGCCAGCTCACCTCCGGGACTAGCGGGTATCTACGAGCAGTACTTC.

The chain has TRBV9 and TRBJ1-1, with TRBD1 as a possible D gene (5 bases). The CDR3 sequence is 16 residues long. V lost 0 bases, J lost 3 bases, and 15 bases lay in between. The germline V gene encodes CDR1 SGDLS and CDR2 YYNGEE. This chain's CDR3 is CASSVAGSGGYTEAFF. The CDR3 DNA is TGTGCCAGCAGCGTAGCCGGTAGTGGGGGGTACACTGAAGCTTTCTTT.

The chain employs TRBV15 and TRBJ2-5; D possibly corresponds to TRBD2 (5 bases). The CDR3 spans 15 residues. CDR1 LNHNV and CDR2 YYDKDF come from the germline V gene (reference sequence). Trimming stripped 0 bases from V and 5 bases from J, with 13 bases between. DNA for the CDR3: TGTGCCACCAGCAGAGATCTGGTGGAGGTGGAGACCCAGTACTTC. Translation gives CATSRDLVEVETQYF.

This rearrangement joins TRBV15 to TRBJ2-5; 7 nucleotides line up with TRBD2. Losses at the gene ends were 0 bases for V and 3 bases for J; bases not matched to a gene: 1. This CDR3 contains 14 residues. Germline CDR1 is LNHNV and CDR2 is YYDKDF (reference sequence). CDR3 bases: TGTGCCACCAGCAGAGATGCGGGGGAAGAGACCCAGTACTTC. It specifies CATSRDAGEETQYF.

In DNA form, the CDR3 reads TGTGCCAGCAGCGCCCGCCCTGGCCAGCCCCAGCATTTT. Amino acid sequence: CASSARPGQPQHF. This chain uses TRBV7-6 with TRBJ1-5, with unresolved D. Trimming took 5 bases from V and 7 from J, leaving 12 bases between them. CDR3 length: 13 residues. The germline CDR1 and CDR2 sequences are SGHVS and FNYEAQ.

CDR3 nucleotides: TGCAGCGTACTATTAGACGTTAGGGAGACCCAGTACTTC. Translation gives CSVLLDVRETQYF. The chain joins TRBV29-1 to TRBJ2-5; D not resolved. This CDR3 comprises 13 residues. The V and J ends lost 6 bases and 5 bases respectively, with 16 bases between them. Germline-derived CDR1 and CDR2 are SQVTM and ANQGSEA.

The genes are TRBV6-6 and TRBJ2-7; TRBD2 might be the D (6 bases). The CDR3 is 13 residues long. The germline V gene has CDR1 MNHNY and CDR2 SVGAGI (reference sequence). Trimming took 8 bases from V and 2 from J, leaving 13 bases between them. The chain's CDR3 is CASSTGEAYEQYF. CDR3 in DNA: TGTGCCAGCTCCACCGGGGAGGCCTACGAGCAGTACTTC.

The V and J genes are TRBV7-6 and TRBJ1-2; TRBD1 might be the D (5 bases). Germline CDR1 is SGHVS and CDR2 is FNYEAQ. Trimming took 5 bases from V and 4 from J, leaving 11 bases between them. The CDR3 covers 13 residues. CDR3 loop: CASSQQDSYGYTF. The DNA for the CDR3 is TGTGCCAGCAGCCAACAGGATAGCTATGGCTACACCTTC.

Worth noting for this clone: An end of the junction does not agree with germline; a read error may underlie this. Different DNA sequences within this sample yield the same CDR3. The J gene is TRBJ1-6, the V gene TRBV6-5; D is perhaps TRBD1 (6 bases). Germline V lookup: CDR1 MNHEY, CDR2 SVGAGI. This CDR3 spans 15 amino acids. The DNA of the CDR3 is TGTGCCAGCAGTTACCAGCAGGGGCGAGATTCACCCCTACACTTT. Amino acid sequence: CASSYQQGRDSPLHF.

V and J are TRBV2 and TRBJ1-1, with D possibly matching TRBD1 (5 bases). The CDR3 loop spans 16 amino acids. The germline CDR1 and CDR2 sequences are SNHLY and FYNNEI. V dropped 6 bases and J dropped 8 bases, with 25 bases sitting between them. CDR3 bases: TGTGCCAGCAGGGGGGGGTCGATAGGTACCGCCTCAGAAGCTTTCTTT. Translation gives CASRGGSIGTASEAFF.

The V gene is TRBV5-1, the J gene TRBJ2-2, with D tentatively TRBD2 (6 bases). Germline values: CDR1 SGHRS, CDR2 YFSETQ. The CDR3 consists of 16 residues. Between the trimmed V and J ends, which lost 3 bases and 2 bases, there was a span of 14 bases. As DNA, the CDR3 is TGCGCCAGCAGCTCGGGCTCCGGGGGAAACACCGGGGAGCTGTTTTTT. Its protein is CASSSGSGGNTGELFF.

The CDR3 DNA is TGTGCCAGCAGCTCCGGGACAGGGGAAGAGACCCAGTACTTC. Its protein product is CASSSGTGEETQYF. The V and J genes are TRBV5-4 and TRBJ2-5; TRBD1 matches 10 bases. The V gene end was trimmed by 3 bases and the J gene end by 3 bases; junction bases not matched to a gene: 2. Germline-derived CDR1 and CDR2 are SGHNT and YYREEE (reference sequence). CDR3 length: 14 amino acids.

This chain joins TRBV4-3 and TRBJ1-1; D remains ambiguous. The CDR3 sequence is 14 residues long. V shed 0 bases and J shed 1 base, with 6 bases lying between them. Germline CDR1 reads LGHNA; CDR2 reads YSLEER. The CDR3 DNA reads TGCGCCAGCAGCCAAGATCCAGGGAACACTGAAGCTTTCTTT. Its translation: CASSQDPGNTEAFF.